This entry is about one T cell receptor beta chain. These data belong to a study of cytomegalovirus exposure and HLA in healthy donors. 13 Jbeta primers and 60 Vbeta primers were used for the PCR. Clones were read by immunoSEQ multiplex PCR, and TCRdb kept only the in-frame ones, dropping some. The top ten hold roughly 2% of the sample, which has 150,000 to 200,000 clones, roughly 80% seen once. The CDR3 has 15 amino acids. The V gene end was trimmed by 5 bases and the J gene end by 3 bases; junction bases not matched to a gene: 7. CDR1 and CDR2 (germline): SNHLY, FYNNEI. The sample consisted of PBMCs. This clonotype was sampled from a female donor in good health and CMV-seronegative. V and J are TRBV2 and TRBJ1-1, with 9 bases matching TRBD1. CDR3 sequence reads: CASSPRGQGDTEAFF. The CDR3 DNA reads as TGTGCCAGCAGTCCGAGGGGACAGGGAGACACTGAAGCTTTCTTT. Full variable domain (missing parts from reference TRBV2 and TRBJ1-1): EPEVTQTPSHQVTQMGQEVILRCVPISNHLYFYWYRQILGQKVEFLVSFYNNEISEKSEIFDDQFSVERPDGSNFTLKIRSTKLEDSAMYFCASSPRGQGDTEAFFGQGTRLTVV.